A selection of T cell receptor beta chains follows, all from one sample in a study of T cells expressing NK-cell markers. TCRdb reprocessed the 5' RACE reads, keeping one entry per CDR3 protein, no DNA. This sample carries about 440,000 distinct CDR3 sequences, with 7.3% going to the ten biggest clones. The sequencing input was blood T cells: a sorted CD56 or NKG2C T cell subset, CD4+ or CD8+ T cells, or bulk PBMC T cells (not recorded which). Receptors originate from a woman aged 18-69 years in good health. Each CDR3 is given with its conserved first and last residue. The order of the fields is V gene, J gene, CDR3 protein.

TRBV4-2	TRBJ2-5	CASSQDSQGAYQETQYF
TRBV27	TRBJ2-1	CASTPVPVGYNEQFF
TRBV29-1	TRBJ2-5	CSVGQGPILKETQYF
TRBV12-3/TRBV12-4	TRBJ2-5	CASSPGPETQYF
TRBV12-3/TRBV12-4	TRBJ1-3	CASNVYVSGNTIYF
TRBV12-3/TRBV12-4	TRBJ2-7	CASTGTGVRQYF
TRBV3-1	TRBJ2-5	CASSQVSGVRETQYF
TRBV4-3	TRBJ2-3	CASSQDPGLAVTDTQYF
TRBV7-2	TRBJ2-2	CASSSYLLTGELFF
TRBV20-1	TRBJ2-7	CSARVRRGQYF
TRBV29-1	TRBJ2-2	CSVFAEVDTGELFF
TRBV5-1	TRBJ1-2	CASRDRYNYGYTF
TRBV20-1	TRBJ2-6	CSASLLAGGSGANVLTF
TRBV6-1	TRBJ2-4	CASSGSGENIQYF
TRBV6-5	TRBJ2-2	CASSYETGLAGKSGELFF
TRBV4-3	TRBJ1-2	CASSQGPGQNYGYTF
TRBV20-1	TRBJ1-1	CSAHSGQGAAFF
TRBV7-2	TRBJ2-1	CASSPTSGRINNEQFF
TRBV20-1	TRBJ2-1	CSARDLRGAQQDEQFF
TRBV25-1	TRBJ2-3	CASSDPSRGRPSTDTQYF
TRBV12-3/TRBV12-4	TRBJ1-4	CASRAGTGFEKLFF
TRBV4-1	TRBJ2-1	CASSQGPSGPYNEQFF
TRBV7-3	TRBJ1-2	CASSPSAGPANYGYTF
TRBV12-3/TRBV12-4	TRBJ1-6	CASSQTVAGSPLHF
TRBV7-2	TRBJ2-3	CASSLVGGLAGTDTQYF
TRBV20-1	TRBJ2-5	CSAAPGPTPETQYF
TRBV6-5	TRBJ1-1	CASSYREITEAFF
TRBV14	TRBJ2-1	CASSPLGYNEQFF
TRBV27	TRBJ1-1	CASSRPGPEGNTEAFF
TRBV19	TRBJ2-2	CASSIDLGSHTGELFF
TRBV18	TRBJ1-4	CASSPVFGEKLFF
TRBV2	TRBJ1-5	CASKGDDQPQHF
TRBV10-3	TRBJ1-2	CAISEDRNYGYTF
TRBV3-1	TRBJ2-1	CASSQALGRRDNEQFF
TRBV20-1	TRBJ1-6	CSARVGLRTWGINSPLHF
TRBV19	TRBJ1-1	CASSIEADRMNTEAFF
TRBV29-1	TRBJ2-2	CSTRGVGAPTGELFF
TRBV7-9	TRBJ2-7	CASTARGAHEQYF
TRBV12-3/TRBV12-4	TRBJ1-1	CASRGQGRGNTEAFF
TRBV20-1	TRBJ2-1	CSASLASGGNEQFF
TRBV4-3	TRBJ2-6	CASSQHQGAGANVLTF
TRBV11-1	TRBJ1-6	CASSKKGNNSPLHF
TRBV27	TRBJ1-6	CASSLERTVWSPLHF
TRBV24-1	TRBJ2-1	CATAGTSGSYDEQFF
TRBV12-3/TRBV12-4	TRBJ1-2	CASRSPGASPIDYGYTF
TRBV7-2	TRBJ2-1	CASSLDRSGGHNEQFF
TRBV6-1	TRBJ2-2	CASYSFNMRTGELFF
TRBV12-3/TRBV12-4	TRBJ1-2	CASRLPGLHTGYGYTF
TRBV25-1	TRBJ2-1	CASSEDYSTYNEQFF
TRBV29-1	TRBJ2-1	CSVRLAEYNEQFF
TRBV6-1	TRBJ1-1	CASSRAGFSLTEAFF